This passage covers 15 T cell receptor beta chains from one sample sequenced in a study of shared clonotypes between healthy human individuals. Some clones are missing from TCRdb's copy, which holds only in-frame ones; the method was immunoSEQ multiplex PCR. Seen here are about 820,000 clones, about 92% observed once, and the top ten hold about 25%. As defined, naive CD8 cells were CD45RO-negative and positively selected for CCR7, with terminally differentiated effector memory CD45RA+ cells excluded. The sample was naive CD8+ T cells sorted from blood. These receptor sequences come from a young man in good health.

CDR3 in amino acids: CAWFGSGAHYGYTF. Written as DNA, the CDR3 is TGTGCCTGGTTCGGGTCAGGGGCCCACTATGGCTACACCTTC. The chain joins TRBV30 to TRBJ1-2; perhaps TRBD1 as D (6 bases). The CDR3 sequence is 14 residues long. Deletions cut 5 bases from V and 3 bases from J, with 16 bases between. Germline V CDR1 and CDR2: GTSNPN, SVGIG (reference sequence).

Of note for this clone: The junction departs from the called germline gene at one end, perhaps through a read error. The chain joins TRBV10-2 to TRBJ2-5; TRBD2 matches 11 bases. The CDR3 has 12 amino acids. CDR1 is WSHSY and CDR2 is SAAADI in the germline V gene. The DNA for the CDR3 is TGCGCCAGCATGGGCGGGACTAGCGGCACTCACTTC. Protein sequence: CASMGGTSGTHF.

The chain has TRBV5-6 and TRBJ2-7; D not certain. The CDR3 has 14 residues. V lost 2 bases to trimming and J lost 4 bases, with 13 bases between them. Germline assignment: CDR1 SGHDT and CDR2 YYEEEE. The CDR3 is CASSFNPGGYEQYF. The CDR3 region has the DNA TGTGCCAGCAGCTTCAACCCCGGTGGGTACGAGCAGTACTTC.

The genes are TRBV2 and TRBJ1-1; D uncertain. V was pared by 6 bases and J by 1 base, with 9 bases between. The CDR3 sequence is 13 residues long. CDR1 is SNHLY and CDR2 is FYNNEI in the germline V gene. The CDR3 spells CASRESGNTEAFF. CDR3 sequence (DNA): TGTGCCAGCAGGGAGTCCGGGAACACTGAAGCTTTCTTT.

J is TRBJ1-4 and V is TRBV7-9, with D tentatively TRBD1 (5 bases). Germline V gives CDR1 SEHNR, CDR2 FQNEAQ (reference sequence). V shed 2 bases and J shed 8 bases, with 15 bases lying between them. CDR3 length equals 15 residues. For the CDR3, the DNA is TGTGCCAGCAGCTTATCGGGGACTTACCCGGAAAAACTGTTTTTT. Its protein is CASSLSGTYPEKLFF.

This clone was seen more than once but under ten times. The rearrangement links TRBV6-6 to TRBJ2-7, with D possibly matching TRBD2 (6 bases). The CDR3 has 14 residues. With 4 bases removed from V and 5 bases from J, the gap between germline ends came to 15 bases. Per germline, CDR1 MNHNY and CDR2 SVGAGI (reference sequence). CDR3: CASSSLGSYHEQYF. CDR3 DNA sequence: TGTGCCAGCAGTTCCCTCGGGAGTTACCACGAGCAGTACTTC.

About this clone itself: This CDR3 is also generated by other DNA sequences in the sample. The chain uses TRBV28 and TRBJ2-3; D is ambiguous. Deletions cut 3 bases from V and 4 bases from J, with 8 bases between. CDR3 length: 13 amino acids. Germline lookup yields CDR1 MDHEN and CDR2 SYDVKM. The CDR3, as DNA: TGTGCCAGCAGTTTGGGCTCTCCAGATACGCAGTATTTT. Amino acids: CASSLGSPDTQYF.

The rearrangement joins TRBV10-2 to TRBJ2-1; D possibly corresponds to TRBD2 (6 bases). CDR1 and CDR2 from the germline V gene are WSHSY and SAAADI. This CDR3 is 14 amino acids long. V lost 7 bases and J lost 3, with 13 bases in between. DNA for the CDR3: TGCGCCAGCACCCCCGGGACTTACTACAATGAGCAGTTCTTC. Residues: CASTPGTYYNEQFF.

DNA for the CDR3: TGTGCCAGCAGTTTGGGGAGCTTAGCCAAAAACATTCAGTACTTC. Its translation: CASSLGSLAKNIQYF. V gene TRBV13 combines with J gene TRBJ2-4; TRBD2 might be the D (5 bases). The CDR3 sequence is 15 residues long. From germline, CDR1 is PRHDT and CDR2 FYEKMQ (reference sequence). V was cut by 6 bases and J by 0 bases, with 12 bases left in between. The full variable domain, completed using reference TRBV13 and TRBJ2-4, is AAGVIQSPRHLIKEKRETATLKCYPIPRHDTVYWYQQGPGQDPQFLISFYEKMQSDKGSIPDRFSAQQFSDYHSELNMSSLELGDSALYFCASSLGSLAKNIQYFGAGTRLSVL.

A few counts support this clone. The gene calls are TRBV9 and TRBJ1-5; D gene ambiguous. The CDR3 spans 15 residues. The V end was cut by 0 bases, the J end by 0 bases, with 7 bases between. Germline CDR1 reads SGDLS; CDR2 reads YYNGEE. CDR3 nucleotide sequence: TGTGCCAGCAGCGTAGATCCCGGTAGCAATCAGCCCCAGCATTTT. Translation: CASSVDPGSNQPQHF.

This clone is a singleton in its sample. The chain's CDR3 is CASWGLAGQETQYF. In nucleotides, the CDR3 is TGTGCCAGCTGGGGACTAGCGGGACAAGAGACCCAGTACTTC. The genes are TRBV28 and TRBJ2-5, with 13 positions matching TRBD2. The CDR3 loop spans 14 amino acids. Trimming removed 8 bases from V and 2 bases from J; junction bases left unmatched: 2. CDR1 and CDR2 (germline): MDHEN, SYDVKM.

The chain couples TRBV2 to TRBJ2-7; 9 positions match TRBD2. Trimming cost V 7 bases and J 0 bases; bases outside gene matches: 1. This CDR3 has 13 residues. Germline CDR1 SNHLY, CDR2 FYNNEI. The CDR3 nucleotides are TGTGCCAGCACTAGCGGGATCTCCTACGAGCAGTACTTC. It yields the protein CASTSGISYEQYF.

This clone appeared a single time. V is TRBV4-1 and J is TRBJ2-1, with 7 bases lining up with TRBD1. Germline-derived CDR1 and CDR2 are MGHRA and YSYEKL. Trimming at V came to 4 bases and at J to 5 bases, leaving 14 bases not matched to a gene. This CDR3 is 17 amino acids long. In nucleotides, the CDR3 is TGCGCCAGCAGCCCCTATAGCGAGGGGGCTCGGAACAATGAGCAGTTCTTC. Protein: CASSPYSEGARNNEQFF.

This clone was seen only once. J is TRBJ2-5 and V is TRBV6-1, with no clear D. Trimming removed 3 bases from V and 5 bases from J, with 7 bases in between. The CDR3 spans 12 residues. Germline V gene data show CDR1 as MNHNS and CDR2 as SASEGT. In DNA, the CDR3 is TGTGCCAGCAGTGATTCAGTGGAGACCCAGTACTTC. Its protein is CASSDSVETQYF.

V usage is TRBV5-1 and J usage is TRBJ1-2, with a tentative D call TRBD1 (5 bases). This CDR3 is 17 amino acids long. Deletions cut 4 bases from V and 0 bases from J, with 19 bases between. Looked up from germline, CDR1 is SGHRS and CDR2 is YFSETQ. The CDR3 spells CASSREGQVSSNYGYTF. CDR3 bases: TGCGCCAGCAGCCGCGAGGGGCAGGTGTCCTCTAACTATGGCTACACCTTC.